The rows below give T cell receptor beta chains drawn from one sample of a study of vaccination effects on CD4 cells after COVID-19. Only in-frame clones appear in the TCRdb table, and some are missing; sequencing was by immunoSEQ multiplex PCR. The sample has about 45,000 clones; 60% to 75% are singletons. The antigens of these receptors remain unknown. This material consisted of CD4+ T cells from PBMCs cultured without peptide, taken after COVID-19 vaccination. The receptors were sampled from a human donor who received a COVID-19 vaccine. Each CDR3 is given with its conserved first and last residue. The D gene is left open where the match is weak. Clone sizes are given selectively: once, few, many, or a class where the clone is expanded.

abundance: once
v_gene: TRBV2
j_gene: TRBJ2-7
d_gene: NA
CDR3nt: TGTGCCAGCAGGTTACAAGGCGCGGGCGAGCAGTACTTC
CDR3aa: CASRLQGAGEQYF

abundance: NA
v_gene: TRBV10-1
j_gene: TRBJ2-7
d_gene: NA
CDR3nt: TGCGCCAGCAGTGAAGGCAGTACCTACGAGCAGTACTTC
CDR3aa: CASSEGSTYEQYF

abundance: NA
v_gene: TRBV6-5
j_gene: TRBJ2-7
d_gene: NA
CDR3nt: TGTGCCAGCAGAAACAAGGACCATGGGGTCGAGCAGTACTTC
CDR3aa: CASRNKDHGVEQYF

abundance: NA
v_gene: TRBV5-1
j_gene: TRBJ2-1
d_gene: NA
CDR3nt: TGCGCCAGCAGCTTGGCCGATGCCGTGAACAATGAGCAGTTCTTC
CDR3aa: CASSLADAVNNEQFF

abundance: NA
v_gene: TRBV7-9
j_gene: TRBJ2-3
d_gene: TRBD2
CDR3nt: TGTGCCAGCAGCTTTTCCGGAGCGGGGACCACAGATACGCAGTATTTT
CDR3aa: CASSFSGAGTTDTQYF

abundance: few
v_gene: TRBV7-9
j_gene: TRBJ2-1
d_gene: NA
CDR3nt: TGTGCCAGCAGCCACGACTCCATATTATACAATGAGCAGTTCTTC
CDR3aa: CASSHDSILYNEQFF

abundance: few
v_gene: TRBV19
j_gene: TRBJ2-3
d_gene: TRBD2
CDR3nt: TGTGCCAGTAGTCAATCCGGACTAGCGGGGGGGCCGGGTACGCAGTATTTT
CDR3aa: CASSQSGLAGGPGTQYF

abundance: NA
v_gene: TRBV6-4
j_gene: TRBJ2-5
d_gene: TRBD1
CDR3nt: TGTGCCAGCAGTGACTCGTCAGGGACAGGAGAAGAGACCCAGTACTTC
CDR3aa: CASSDSSGTGEETQYF

abundance: few
v_gene: TRBV9
j_gene: TRBJ1-1
d_gene: TRBD1
CDR3nt: TGTGCCAGCAGCGCCGTAGGCCAGGGACGACAGGGCATGAACACTGAAGCTTTCTTT
CDR3aa: CASSAVGQGRQGMNTEAFF

abundance: NA
v_gene: TRBV5-5
j_gene: TRBJ1-4
d_gene: NA
CDR3nt: TGTGCCAGCAGCTTGGTTATACGGGGGGCGCGAGAAAAACTGTTTTTT
CDR3aa: CASSLVIRGAREKLFF

abundance: few
v_gene: TRBV5-1
j_gene: TRBJ2-7
d_gene: TRBD2
CDR3nt: TGCGCCAGCAGCCTCGGACTAGCGGGAGGATCCCACGAGCAGTACTTC
CDR3aa: CASSLGLAGGSHEQYF

abundance: NA
v_gene: TRBV4-1
j_gene: TRBJ2-7
d_gene: TRBD2
CDR3nt: TGCGCCAGCGGGAGGGACGGAAACTACGAGCAGTACTTC
CDR3aa: CASGRDGNYEQYF

abundance: NA
v_gene: TRBV18
j_gene: TRBJ2-5
d_gene: NA
CDR3nt: TGTGCCAGCTCACCGCCTACTCAAGAGACCCAGTACTTC
CDR3aa: CASSPPTQETQYF

abundance: NA
v_gene: TRBV7-6
j_gene: TRBJ1-1
d_gene: NA
CDR3nt: TGTGCCAGCAGCTCGACCATGGGTACCGAGCATATGAACACTGAAGCTTTCTTT
CDR3aa: CASSSTMGTEHMNTEAFF

abundance: NA
v_gene: TRBV5-8
j_gene: TRBJ2-7
d_gene: NA
CDR3nt: TGTGCCAGCAGCATGGACCACGAGCAGTACTTC
CDR3aa: CASSMDHEQYF

abundance: NA
v_gene: TRBV12-3/TRBV12-4
j_gene: TRBJ1-2
d_gene: NA
CDR3nt: TGTGCCAGCAGCCTATCAGACGGCTATGGCTACACCTTC
CDR3aa: CASSLSDGYGYTF

abundance: few
v_gene: TRBV4-1
j_gene: TRBJ2-7
d_gene: TRBD2
CDR3nt: TGCGCCAGCAGCCAAGAGAAGCGGGAGGGCTACGAGCAGTACTTC
CDR3aa: CASSQEKREGYEQYF

abundance: NA
v_gene: TRBV3-1/TRBV3-2
j_gene: TRBJ2-5
d_gene: TRBD2
CDR3nt: TGTGCCAGCAGCCCGAGAGGACTAGTTCCTGAGACCCAGTACTTC
CDR3aa: CASSPRGLVPETQYF